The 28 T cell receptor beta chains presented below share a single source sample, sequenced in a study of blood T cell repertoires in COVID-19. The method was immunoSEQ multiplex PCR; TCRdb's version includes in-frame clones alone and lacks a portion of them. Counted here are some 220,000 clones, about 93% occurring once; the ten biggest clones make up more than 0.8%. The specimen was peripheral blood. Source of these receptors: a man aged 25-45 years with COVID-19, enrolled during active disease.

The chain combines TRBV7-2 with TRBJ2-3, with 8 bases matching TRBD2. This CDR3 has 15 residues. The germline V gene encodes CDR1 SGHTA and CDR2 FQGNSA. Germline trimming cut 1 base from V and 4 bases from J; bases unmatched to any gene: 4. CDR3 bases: TGTGCCAGCAGCTTAGGAGGACTAGCCCCAGATACGCAGTATTTT. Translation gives CASSLGGLAPDTQYF.

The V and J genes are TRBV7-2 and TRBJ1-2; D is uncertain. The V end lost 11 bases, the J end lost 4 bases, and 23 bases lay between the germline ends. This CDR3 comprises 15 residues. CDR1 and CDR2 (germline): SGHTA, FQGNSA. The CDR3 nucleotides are TGTGCCGAACGCACCCCGCGGCGGAGCCTCTATGGCTACACCTTC. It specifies CAERTPRRSLYGYTF.

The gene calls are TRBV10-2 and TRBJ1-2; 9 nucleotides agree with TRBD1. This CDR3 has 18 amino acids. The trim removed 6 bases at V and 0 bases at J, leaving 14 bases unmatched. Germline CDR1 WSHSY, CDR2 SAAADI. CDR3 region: CASRTLGQGLPTNYGYTF. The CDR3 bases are TGCGCCAGCAGGACACTGGGACAGGGACTACCGACTAACTATGGCTACACCTTC.

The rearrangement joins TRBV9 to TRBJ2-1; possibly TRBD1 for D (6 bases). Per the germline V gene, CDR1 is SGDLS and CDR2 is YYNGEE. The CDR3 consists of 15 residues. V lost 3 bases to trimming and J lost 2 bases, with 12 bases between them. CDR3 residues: CASSASGHTYNEQFF. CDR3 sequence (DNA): TGTGCCAGCAGCGCCTCGGGACATACCTACAATGAGCAGTTCTTC. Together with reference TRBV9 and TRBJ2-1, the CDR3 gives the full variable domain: DSGVTQTPKHLITATGQRVTLRCSPRSGDLSVYWYQQSLDQGLQFLIQYYNGEERAKGNILERFSAQQFPDLHSELNLSSLELGDSALYFCASSASGHTYNEQFFGPGTRLTVL.

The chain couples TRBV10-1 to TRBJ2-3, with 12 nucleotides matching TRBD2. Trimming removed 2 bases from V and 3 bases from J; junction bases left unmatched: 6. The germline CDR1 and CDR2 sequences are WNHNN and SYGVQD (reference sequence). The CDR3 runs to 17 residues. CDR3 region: CASSETSGGPGTDTQYF. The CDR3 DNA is TGCGCCAGCAGTGAGACTAGCGGGGGGCCGGGGACAGATACGCAGTATTTT.

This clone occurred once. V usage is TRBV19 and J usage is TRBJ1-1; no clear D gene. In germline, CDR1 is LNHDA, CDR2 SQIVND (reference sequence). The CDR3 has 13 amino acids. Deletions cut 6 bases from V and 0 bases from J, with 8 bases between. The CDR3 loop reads CASSGSMNTEAFF. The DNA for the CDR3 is TGTGCCAGTAGCGGGAGCATGAACACTGAAGCTTTCTTT.

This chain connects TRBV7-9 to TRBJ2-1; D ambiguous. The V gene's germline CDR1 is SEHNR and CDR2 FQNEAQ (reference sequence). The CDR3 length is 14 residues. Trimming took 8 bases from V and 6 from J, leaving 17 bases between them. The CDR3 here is CASWRQSGTNEQFF. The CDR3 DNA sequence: TGTGCCAGCTGGCGGCAGTCCGGCACCAATGAGCAGTTCTTC.

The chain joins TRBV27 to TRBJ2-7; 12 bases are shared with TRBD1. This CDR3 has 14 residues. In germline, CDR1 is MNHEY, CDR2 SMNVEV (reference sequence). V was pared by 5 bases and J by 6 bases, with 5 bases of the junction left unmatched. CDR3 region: CASSPGTGGAEQYF. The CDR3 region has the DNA TGTGCCAGCAGTCCAGGGACAGGGGGCGCCGAGCAGTACTTC.

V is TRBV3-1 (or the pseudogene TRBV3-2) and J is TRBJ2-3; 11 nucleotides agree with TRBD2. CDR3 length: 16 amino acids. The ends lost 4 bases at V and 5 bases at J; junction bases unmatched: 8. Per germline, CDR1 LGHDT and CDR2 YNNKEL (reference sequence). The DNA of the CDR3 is TGTGCCAGCAGCCGGATAGCGGGGGGGCGGATAGATACGCAGTATTTT. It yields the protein CASSRIAGGRIDTQYF.

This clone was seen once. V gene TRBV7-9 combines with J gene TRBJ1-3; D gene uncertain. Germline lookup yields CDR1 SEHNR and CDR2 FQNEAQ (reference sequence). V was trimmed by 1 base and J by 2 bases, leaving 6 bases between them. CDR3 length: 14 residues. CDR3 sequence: CASSLVQTGNTIYF. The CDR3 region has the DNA TGTGCCAGCAGCTTAGTACAGACTGGAAACACCATATATTTT.

The CDR3 DNA sequence: TGTGCCAGCAGCGCAGGGGCTTTGAACCAAGAGACCCAGTACTTC. Amino acids: CASSAGALNQETQYF. The chain is built from TRBV9 and TRBJ2-5, with D possibly matching TRBD1 (6 bases). CDR3 length equals 15 residues. From germline, CDR1 is SGDLS and CDR2 YYNGEE. Trimming stripped 3 bases from V and 0 bases from J, with 12 bases between.

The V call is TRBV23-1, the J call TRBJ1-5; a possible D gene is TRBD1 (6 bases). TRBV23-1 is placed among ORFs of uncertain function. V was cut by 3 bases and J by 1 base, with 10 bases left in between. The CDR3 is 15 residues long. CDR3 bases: TGCGCCAGCAGTCAGCGACAGGTGAGCAATCAGCCCCAGCATTTT. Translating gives CASSQRQVSNQPQHF.

The CDR3: CASSSTRQGGDTQYF. DNA for the CDR3: TGTGCCAGTAGTTCAACCCGACAGGGGGGAGATACGCAGTATTTT. The chain combines TRBV19 with TRBJ2-3, with 9 bases aligning to TRBD1. Germline-derived CDR1 and CDR2 are LNHDA and SQIVND (reference sequence). V lost 5 bases to trimming and J lost 5 bases; unmatched junction nucleotides: 8. CDR3 length: 15 amino acids.

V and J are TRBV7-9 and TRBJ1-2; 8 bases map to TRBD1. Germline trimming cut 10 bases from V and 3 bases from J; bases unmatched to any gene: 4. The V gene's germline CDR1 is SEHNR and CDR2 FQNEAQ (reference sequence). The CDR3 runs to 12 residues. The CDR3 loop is CATSQGDYGYTF. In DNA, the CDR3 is TGTGCCACCTCACAGGGGGACTATGGCTACACCTTC.

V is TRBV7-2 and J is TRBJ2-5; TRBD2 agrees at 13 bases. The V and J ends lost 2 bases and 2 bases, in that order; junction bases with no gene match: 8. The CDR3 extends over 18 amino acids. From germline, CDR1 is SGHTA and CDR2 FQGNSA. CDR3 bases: TGTGCCAGCAGCTTATTACCCGGGACTAGCGGGGAGCAAGAGACCCAGTACTTC. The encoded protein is CASSLLPGTSGEQETQYF.

The CDR3 DNA sequence: TGTGCCAGCAGTTACGGGACTGGGCAGGTAGCCTACGAGCAGTACTTC. Protein product: CASSYGTGQVAYEQYF. V and J are TRBV6-5 and TRBJ2-7; possibly TRBD2 for D (6 bases). Trimming removed 2 bases at V and 2 bases at J, with 16 bases between. CDR3 length equals 16 residues. Germline V gene data show CDR1 as MNHEY and CDR2 as SVGAGI.

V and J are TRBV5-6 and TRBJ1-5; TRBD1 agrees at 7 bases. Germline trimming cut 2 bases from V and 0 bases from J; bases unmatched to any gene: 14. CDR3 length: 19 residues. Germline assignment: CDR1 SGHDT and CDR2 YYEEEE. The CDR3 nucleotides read TGTGCCAGCAGCTTTTCCGGACAGGCGATACGTTATAGCAATCAGCCCCAGCATTTT. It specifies CASSFSGQAIRYSNQPQHF.

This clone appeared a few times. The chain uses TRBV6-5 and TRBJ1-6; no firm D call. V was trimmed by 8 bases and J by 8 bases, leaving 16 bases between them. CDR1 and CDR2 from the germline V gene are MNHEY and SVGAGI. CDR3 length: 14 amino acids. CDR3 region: CASDWQASDSPLHF. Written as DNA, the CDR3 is TGTGCCAGCGATTGGCAGGCGTCGGATTCACCCCTCCACTTT.

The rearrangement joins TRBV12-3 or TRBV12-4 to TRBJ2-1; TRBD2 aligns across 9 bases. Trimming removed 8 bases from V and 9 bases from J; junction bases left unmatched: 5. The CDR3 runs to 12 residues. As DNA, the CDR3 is TGTGCCAGCCGGCTAGCGGGGCCTGAGCAGTTCTTC. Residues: CASRLAGPEQFF.

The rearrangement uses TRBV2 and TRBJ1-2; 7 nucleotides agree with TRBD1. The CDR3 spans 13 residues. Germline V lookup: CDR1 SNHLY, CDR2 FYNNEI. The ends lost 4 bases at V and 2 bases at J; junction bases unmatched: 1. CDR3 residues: CASSGTGNYGYTF. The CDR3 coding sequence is TGTGCCAGCAGTGGGACAGGAAACTATGGCTACACCTTC. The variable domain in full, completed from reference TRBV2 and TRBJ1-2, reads EPEVTQTPSHQVTQMGQEVILRCVPISNHLYFYWYRQILGQKVEFLVSFYNNEISEKSEIFDDQFSVERPDGSNFTLKIRSTKLEDSAMYFCASSGTGNYGYTFGSGTRLTVV.

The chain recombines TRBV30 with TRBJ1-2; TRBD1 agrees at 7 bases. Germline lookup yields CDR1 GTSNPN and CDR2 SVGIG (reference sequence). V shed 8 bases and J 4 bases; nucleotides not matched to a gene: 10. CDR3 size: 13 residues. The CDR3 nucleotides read TGTGCCCTGGACCCACAGGGGACCTATGGCTACACCTTC. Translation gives CALDPQGTYGYTF.

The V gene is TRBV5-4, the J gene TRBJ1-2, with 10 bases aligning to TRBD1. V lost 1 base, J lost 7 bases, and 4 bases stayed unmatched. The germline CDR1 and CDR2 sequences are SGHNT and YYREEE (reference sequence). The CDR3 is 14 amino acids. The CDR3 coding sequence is TGTGCCAGCAGCTTGATTGGGGACAGGGGTGGCTACACCTTC. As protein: CASSLIGDRGGYTF.

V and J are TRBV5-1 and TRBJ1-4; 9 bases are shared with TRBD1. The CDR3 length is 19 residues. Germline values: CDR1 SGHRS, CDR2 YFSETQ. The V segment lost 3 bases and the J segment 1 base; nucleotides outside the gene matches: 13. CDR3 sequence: CASSSGGQGWIRTNEKLFF. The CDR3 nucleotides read TGCGCCAGCAGCTCCGGGGGACAGGGATGGATAAGAACTAATGAAAAACTGTTTTTT.

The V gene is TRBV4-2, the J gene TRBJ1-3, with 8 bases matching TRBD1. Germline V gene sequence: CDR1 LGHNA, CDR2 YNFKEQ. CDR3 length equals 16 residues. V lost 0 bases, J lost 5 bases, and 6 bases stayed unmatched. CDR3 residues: CASSQDFTGGRNTIYF. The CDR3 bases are TGTGCCAGCAGCCAAGATTTTACAGGGGGTAGAAACACCATATATTTT.

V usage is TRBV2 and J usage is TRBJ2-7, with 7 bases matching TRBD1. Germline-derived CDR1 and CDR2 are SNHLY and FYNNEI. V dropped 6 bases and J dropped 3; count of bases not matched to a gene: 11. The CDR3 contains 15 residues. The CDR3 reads CASRTTGTDRYEQYF. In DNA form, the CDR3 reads TGTGCCAGCAGAACAACCGGGACAGACCGCTACGAGCAGTACTTC. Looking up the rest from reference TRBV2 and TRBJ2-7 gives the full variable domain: EPEVTQTPSHQVTQMGQEVILRCVPISNHLYFYWYRQILGQKVEFLVSFYNNEISEKSEIFDDQFSVERPDGSNFTLKIRSTKLEDSAMYFCASRTTGTDRYEQYFGPGTRLTVT.

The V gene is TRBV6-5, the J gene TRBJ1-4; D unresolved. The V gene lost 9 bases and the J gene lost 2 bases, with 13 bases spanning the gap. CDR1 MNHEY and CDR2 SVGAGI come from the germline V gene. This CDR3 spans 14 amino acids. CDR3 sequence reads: CASQRRHTNEKLFF. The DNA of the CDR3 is TGTGCCAGTCAGAGGCGGCACACTAATGAAAAACTGTTTTTT.

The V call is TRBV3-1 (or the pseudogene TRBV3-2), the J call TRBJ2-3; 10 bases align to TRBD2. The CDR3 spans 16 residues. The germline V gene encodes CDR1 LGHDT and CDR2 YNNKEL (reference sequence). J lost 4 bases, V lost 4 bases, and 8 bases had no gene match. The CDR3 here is CASSRKAGGFSDTQYF. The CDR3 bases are TGTGCCAGCAGCCGTAAAGCGGGGGGGTTCTCAGATACGCAGTATTTT.

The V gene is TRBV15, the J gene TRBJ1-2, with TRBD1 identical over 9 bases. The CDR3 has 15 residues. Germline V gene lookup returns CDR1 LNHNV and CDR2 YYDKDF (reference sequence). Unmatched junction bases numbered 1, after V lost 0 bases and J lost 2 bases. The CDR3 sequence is CATSRDGQGNYGYTF. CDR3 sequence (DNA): TGTGCCACCAGCAGAGATGGACAGGGGAACTATGGCTACACCTTC.